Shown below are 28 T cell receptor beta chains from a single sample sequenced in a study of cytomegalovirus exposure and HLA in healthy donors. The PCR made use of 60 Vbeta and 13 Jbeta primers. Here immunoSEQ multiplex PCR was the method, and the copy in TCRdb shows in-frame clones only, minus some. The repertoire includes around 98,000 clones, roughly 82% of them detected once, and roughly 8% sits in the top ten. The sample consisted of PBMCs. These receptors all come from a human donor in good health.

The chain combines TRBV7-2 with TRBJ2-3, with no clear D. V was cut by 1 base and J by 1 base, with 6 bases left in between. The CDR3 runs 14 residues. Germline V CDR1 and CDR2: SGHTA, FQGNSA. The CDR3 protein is CASSLDPGTDTQYF. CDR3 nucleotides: TGTGCCAGCAGCTTAGACCCGGGCACAGATACGCAGTATTTT.

For the CDR3, the DNA is TGTGCCAGCAGCCCCGGGACTAGCGGGGCTAATGAGCAGTTCTTC. Translated, it gives CASSPGTSGANEQFF. The V call is TRBV7-7, the J call TRBJ2-1; 13 nucleotides line up with TRBD2. Unmatched junction bases numbered 5, after V lost 5 bases and J lost 7 bases. CDR3 length: 15 residues. CDR1 SSHAT and CDR2 FNYEAQ come from the germline V gene (reference sequence).

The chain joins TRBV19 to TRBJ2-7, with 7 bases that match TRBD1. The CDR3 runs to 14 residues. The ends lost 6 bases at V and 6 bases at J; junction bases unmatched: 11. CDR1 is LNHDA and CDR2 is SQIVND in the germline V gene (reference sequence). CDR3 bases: TGTGCCAGTAGGAGCCAGGGGACAGCACGCGAGCAGTACTTC. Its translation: CASRSQGTAREQYF.

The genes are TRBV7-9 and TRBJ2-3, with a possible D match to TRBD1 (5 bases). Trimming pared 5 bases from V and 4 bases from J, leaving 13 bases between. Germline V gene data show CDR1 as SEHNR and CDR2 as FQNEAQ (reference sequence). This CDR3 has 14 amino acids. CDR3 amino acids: CASSPSTEADTQYF. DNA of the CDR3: TGTGCCAGCAGCCCATCGACAGAAGCAGATACGCAGTATTTT.

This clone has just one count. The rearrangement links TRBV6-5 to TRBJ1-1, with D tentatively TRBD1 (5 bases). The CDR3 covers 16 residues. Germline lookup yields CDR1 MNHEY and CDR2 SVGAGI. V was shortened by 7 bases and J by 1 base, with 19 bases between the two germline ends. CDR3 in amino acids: CASNYAGYLGNTEAFF. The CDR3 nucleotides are TGTGCCAGCAATTATGCAGGGTACCTGGGGAACACTGAAGCTTTCTTT.

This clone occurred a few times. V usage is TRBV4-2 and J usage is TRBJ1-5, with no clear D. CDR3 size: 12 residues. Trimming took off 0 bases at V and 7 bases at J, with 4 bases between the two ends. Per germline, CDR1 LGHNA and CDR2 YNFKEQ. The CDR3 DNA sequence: TGTGCCAGCAGCCAAGATCAGCAGCCCCAGCATTTT. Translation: CASSQDQQPQHF.

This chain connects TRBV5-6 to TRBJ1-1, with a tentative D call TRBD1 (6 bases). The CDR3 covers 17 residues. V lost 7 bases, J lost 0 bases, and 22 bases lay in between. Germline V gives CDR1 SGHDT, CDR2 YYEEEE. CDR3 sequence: CASSLRSQGIMNTEAFF. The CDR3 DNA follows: TGTGCCAGCTCATTACGGTCTCAGGGGATAATGAACACTGAAGCTTTCTTT.

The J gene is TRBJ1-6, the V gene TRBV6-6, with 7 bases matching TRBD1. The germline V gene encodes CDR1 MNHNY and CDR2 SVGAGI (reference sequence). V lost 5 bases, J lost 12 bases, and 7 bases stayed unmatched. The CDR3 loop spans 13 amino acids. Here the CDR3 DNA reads TGTGCCAGCAGTCCAGGACAGGCGGGACCCCTCCACTTT. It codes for CASSPGQAGPLHF.

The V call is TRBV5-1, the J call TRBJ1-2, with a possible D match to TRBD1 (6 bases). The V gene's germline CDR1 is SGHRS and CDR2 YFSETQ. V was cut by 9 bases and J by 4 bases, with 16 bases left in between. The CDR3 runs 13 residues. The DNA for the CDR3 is TGCGCCACCGATGGGGGCGAGGGCTATGGCTACACCTTC. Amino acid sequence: CATDGGEGYGYTF.

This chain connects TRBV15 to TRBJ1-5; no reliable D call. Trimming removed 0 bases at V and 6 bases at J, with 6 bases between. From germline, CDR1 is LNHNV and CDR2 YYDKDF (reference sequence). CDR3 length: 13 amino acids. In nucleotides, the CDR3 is TGTGCCACCAGCAGAGAGGTCGGTCAGCCCCAGCATTTT. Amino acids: CATSREVGQPQHF.

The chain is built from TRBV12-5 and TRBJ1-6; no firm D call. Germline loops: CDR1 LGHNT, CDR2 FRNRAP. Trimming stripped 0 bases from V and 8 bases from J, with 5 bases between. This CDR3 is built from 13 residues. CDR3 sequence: CASGLVLDSPLHF. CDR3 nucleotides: TGTGCTAGTGGTTTGGTATTAGATTCACCCCTCCACTTT.

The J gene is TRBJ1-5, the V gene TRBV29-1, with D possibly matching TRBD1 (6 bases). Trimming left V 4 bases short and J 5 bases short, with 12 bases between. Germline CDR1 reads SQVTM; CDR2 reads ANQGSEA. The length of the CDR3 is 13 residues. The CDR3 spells CSVGEGGYQPQHF. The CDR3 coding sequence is TGCAGCGTTGGGGAGGGGGGTTATCAGCCCCAGCATTTT.

This CDR3 reads CASSLDGRGFDEQYF. CDR3 nucleotide sequence: TGTGCCAGCAGCTTGGACGGCAGGGGTTTTGACGAGCAGTACTTC. This chain joins TRBV5-5 and TRBJ2-7, with TRBD1 as a possible D gene (6 bases). The length of the CDR3 is 15 residues. V lost 0 bases, J lost 5 bases, and 15 bases lay in between. Germline lookup yields CDR1 SGHKS and CDR2 YYEKEE (reference sequence).

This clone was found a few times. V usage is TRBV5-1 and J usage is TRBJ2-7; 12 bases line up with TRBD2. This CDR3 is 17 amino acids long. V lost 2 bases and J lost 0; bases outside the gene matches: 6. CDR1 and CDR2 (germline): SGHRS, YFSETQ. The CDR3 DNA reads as TGCGCCAGCAGCTTCCTGCGGACTAGCGGGAACTCCTACGAGCAGTACTTC. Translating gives CASSFLRTSGNSYEQYF. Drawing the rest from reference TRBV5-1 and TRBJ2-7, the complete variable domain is KAGVTQTPRYLIKTRGQQVTLSCSPISGHRSVSWYQQTPGQGLQFLFEYFSETQRNKGNFPGRFSGRQFSNSRSEMNVSTLELGDSALYLCASSFLRTSGNSYEQYFGPGTRLTVT.

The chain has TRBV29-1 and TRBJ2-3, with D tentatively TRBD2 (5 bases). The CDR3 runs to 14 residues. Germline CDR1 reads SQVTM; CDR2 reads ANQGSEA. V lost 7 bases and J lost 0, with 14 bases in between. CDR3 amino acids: CSAGLRTSTDTQYF. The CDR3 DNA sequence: TGCAGCGCCGGACTCAGGACTAGCACAGATACGCAGTATTTT.

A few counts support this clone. CDR3 region: CASKSRANTEAFF. The CDR3 bases are TGTGCCAGCAAATCCAGGGCGAACACTGAAGCTTTCTTT. The chain uses TRBV6-6 and TRBJ1-1; weak D call: TRBD1 (5 bases). In germline, CDR1 is MNHNY, CDR2 SVGAGI (reference sequence). V lost 7 bases to trimming and J lost 1 base, with 10 bases between them. The CDR3 consists of 13 residues.

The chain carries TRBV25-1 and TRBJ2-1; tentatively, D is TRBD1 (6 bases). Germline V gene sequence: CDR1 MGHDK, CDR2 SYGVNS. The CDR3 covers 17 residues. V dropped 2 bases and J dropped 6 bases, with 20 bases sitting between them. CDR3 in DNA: TGTGCCAGCAGTGAAAGGGGGTCAGGGGCCCTATCCAATGAGCAGTTCTTC. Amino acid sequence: CASSERGSGALSNEQFF.

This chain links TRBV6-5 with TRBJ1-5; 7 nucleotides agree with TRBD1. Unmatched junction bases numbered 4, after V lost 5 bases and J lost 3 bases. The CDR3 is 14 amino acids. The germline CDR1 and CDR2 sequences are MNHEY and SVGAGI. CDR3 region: CASSGQDDNQPQHF. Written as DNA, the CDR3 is TGTGCCAGCAGTGGACAGGATGACAATCAGCCCCAGCATTTT.

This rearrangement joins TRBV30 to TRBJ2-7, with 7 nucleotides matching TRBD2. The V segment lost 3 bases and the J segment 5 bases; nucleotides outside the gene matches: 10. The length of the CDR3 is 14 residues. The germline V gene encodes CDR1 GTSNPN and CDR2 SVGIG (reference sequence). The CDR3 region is CAWRVWGGWDEQYF. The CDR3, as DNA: TGTGCCTGGAGGGTATGGGGGGGTTGGGACGAGCAGTACTTC.

The DNA for the CDR3 is TGCGCCAGCAGCTCCGACAGGGGCCGACCCGGGGAGCTGTTTTTT. Translating it yields CASSSDRGRPGELFF. The genes are TRBV5-1 and TRBJ2-2; 8 nucleotides match TRBD1. V lost 3 bases to trimming and J lost 6 bases; unmatched junction nucleotides: 7. The CDR3 totals 15 residues. From germline, CDR1 is SGHRS and CDR2 YFSETQ.

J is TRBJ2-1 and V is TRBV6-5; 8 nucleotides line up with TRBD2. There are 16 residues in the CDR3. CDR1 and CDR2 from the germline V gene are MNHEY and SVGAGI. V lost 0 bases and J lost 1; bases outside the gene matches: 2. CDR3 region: CASSYSLAGSYNEQFF. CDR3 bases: TGTGCCAGCAGTTACTCTTTAGCGGGGTCCTACAATGAGCAGTTCTTC.

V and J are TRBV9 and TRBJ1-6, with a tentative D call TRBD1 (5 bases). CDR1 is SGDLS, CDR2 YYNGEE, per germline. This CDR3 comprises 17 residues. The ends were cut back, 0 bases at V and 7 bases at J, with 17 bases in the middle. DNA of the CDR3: TGTGCCAGCAGCGTAGGTAATGTTGACAGTGGGAATTCACCCCTCCACTTT. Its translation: CASSVGNVDSGNSPLHF.

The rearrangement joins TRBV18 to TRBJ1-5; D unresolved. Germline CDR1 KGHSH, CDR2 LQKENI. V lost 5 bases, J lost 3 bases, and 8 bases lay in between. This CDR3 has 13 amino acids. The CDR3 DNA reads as TGTGCCAGCTCAGCGGTCCCCAATCAGCCCCAGCATTTT. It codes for CASSAVPNQPQHF.

In nucleotides, the CDR3 is TGTGCCAGCATTGAGGGTGGCAGGGTGAACACTGAAGCTTTCTTT. Translation gives CASIEGGRVNTEAFF. The genes are TRBV2 and TRBJ1-1; weak D call: TRBD1 (5 bases). Trimming cost V 7 bases and J 0 bases, with 15 bases left between them. CDR1 and CDR2 (germline): SNHLY, FYNNEI. This CDR3 is 15 amino acids long.

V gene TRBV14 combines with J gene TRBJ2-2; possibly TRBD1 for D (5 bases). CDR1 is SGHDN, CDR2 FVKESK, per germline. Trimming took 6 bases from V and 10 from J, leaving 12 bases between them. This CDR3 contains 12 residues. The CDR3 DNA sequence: TGTGCCAGCAGAAGGGGTGCCGAGGAGCTGTTTTTT. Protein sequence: CASRRGAEELFF.

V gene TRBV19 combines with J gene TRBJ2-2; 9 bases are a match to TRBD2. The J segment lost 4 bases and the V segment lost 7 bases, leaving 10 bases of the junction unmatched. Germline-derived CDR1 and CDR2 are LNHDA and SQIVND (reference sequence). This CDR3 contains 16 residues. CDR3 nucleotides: TGTGCCAGTACGGGGCAGAGACTAGCGGTCACCGGGGAGCTGTTTTTT. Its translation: CASTGQRLAVTGELFF.

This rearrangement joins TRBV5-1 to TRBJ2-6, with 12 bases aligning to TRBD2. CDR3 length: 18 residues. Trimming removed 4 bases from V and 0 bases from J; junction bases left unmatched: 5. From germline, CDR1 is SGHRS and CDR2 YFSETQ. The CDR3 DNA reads TGCGCCAGCAGCCCGCTAGCGGGAGGGTCCTCTGGGGCCAACGTCCTGACTTTC. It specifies CASSPLAGGSSGANVLTF.

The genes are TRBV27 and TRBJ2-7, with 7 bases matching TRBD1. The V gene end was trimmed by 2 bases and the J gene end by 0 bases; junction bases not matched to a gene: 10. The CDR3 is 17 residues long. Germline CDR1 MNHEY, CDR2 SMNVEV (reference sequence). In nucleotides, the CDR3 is TGTGCCAGCAGTTTAACTGTTTTGGCAGGGGGCTCCTACGAGCAGTACTTC. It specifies CASSLTVLAGGSYEQYF.